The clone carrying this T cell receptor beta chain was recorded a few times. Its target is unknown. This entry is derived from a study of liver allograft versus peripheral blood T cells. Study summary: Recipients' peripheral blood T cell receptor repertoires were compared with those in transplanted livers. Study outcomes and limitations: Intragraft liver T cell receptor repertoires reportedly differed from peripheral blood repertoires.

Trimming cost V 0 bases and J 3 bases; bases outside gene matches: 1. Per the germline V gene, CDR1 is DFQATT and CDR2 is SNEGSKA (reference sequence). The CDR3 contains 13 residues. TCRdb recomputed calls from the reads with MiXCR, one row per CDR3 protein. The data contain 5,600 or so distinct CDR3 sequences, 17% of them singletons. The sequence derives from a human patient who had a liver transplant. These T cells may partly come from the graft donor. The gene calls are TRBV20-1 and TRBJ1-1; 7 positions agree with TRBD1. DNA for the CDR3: TGCAGTGCTAGAGATACAGGGGACACTGAAGCTTTCTTT. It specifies CSARDTGDTEAFF.